The 26 T cell receptor beta chains below were found in one sample sequenced in a study of blood T cell repertoires in COVID-19. The assay was immunoSEQ multiplex PCR, and TCRdb's table has in-frame clones only and misses some. The table shows some 57,000 clones, with around 86% occurring only once. Sequences were obtained from peripheral blood. The source of these receptors is a woman of 80 years or more with acute or convalescent COVID-19.

The chain combines TRBV9 with TRBJ2-3; 9 nucleotides match TRBD2. CDR3 size: 18 residues. The germline gives CDR1 SGDLS, CDR2 YYNGEE. After removal of 0 bases from V and 4 bases from J, the junction contained 12 bases not matched to a gene. CDR3 bases: TGTGCCAGCAGCGTAGAGTTGTTTTCGGGACTAGCCCCAGATACGCAGTATTTT. Translation gives CASSVELFSGLAPDTQYF. Drawing the rest from reference TRBV9 and TRBJ2-3, the complete variable domain is DSGVTQTPKHLITATGQRVTLRCSPRSGDLSVYWYQQSLDQGLQFLIQYYNGEERAKGNILERFSAQQFPDLHSELNLSSLELGDSALYFCASSVELFSGLAPDTQYFGPGTRLTVL.

V usage is TRBV7-6 and J usage is TRBJ1-4, with D possibly being TRBD1 (6 bases). Germline CDR1 SGHVS, CDR2 FNYEAQ. Trimming pared 5 bases from V and 6 bases from J, leaving 7 bases between. The CDR3 totals 12 residues. The CDR3 coding sequence is TGTGCCAGCAGCCCAGGGGATGAAAAACTGTTTTTT. This translates into CASSPGDEKLFF.

This clone has only a few counts. The CDR3 nucleotides read TGTGCCAGCTCTCTCACGGGACACGGGGGGTACAATGAGCAGTTCTTC. This translates into CASSLTGHGGYNEQFF. V usage is TRBV18 and J usage is TRBJ2-1; tentatively, D is TRBD2 (7 bases). V shed 6 bases and J shed 4 bases, with 19 bases lying between them. The CDR3 is 16 residues long. Germline CDR1 is KGHSH and CDR2 is LQKENI.

The V gene is TRBV5-1, the J gene TRBJ1-1, with TRBD1 matching over 8 bases. From germline, CDR1 is SGHRS and CDR2 YFSETQ. The CDR3 contains 14 residues. Trimming at V came to 2 bases and at J to 7 bases, leaving 7 bases not matched to a gene. For the CDR3, the DNA is TGCGCCAGCAGCTTCTACAGGGGGGATGGTGAAGCTTTCTTT. Translated, it gives CASSFYRGDGEAFF. The complete variable domain, with remaining parts taken from reference TRBV5-1 and TRBJ1-1, reads KAGVTQTPRYLIKTRGQQVTLSCSPISGHRSVSWYQQTPGQGLQFLFEYFSETQRNKGNFPGRFSGRQFSNSRSEMNVSTLELGDSALYLCASSFYRGDGEAFFGQGTRLTVV.

This chain uses TRBV30 with TRBJ2-5; the D gene is possibly TRBD2 (5 bases). Per germline, CDR1 GTSNPN and CDR2 SVGIG (reference sequence). This CDR3 comprises 13 residues. Trimming stripped 2 bases from V and 5 bases from J, with 12 bases between. The CDR3 sequence is CAWSRGWAETQYF. The CDR3 coding sequence is TGTGCCTGGAGTCGGGGTTGGGCGGAGACCCAGTACTTC.

The chain carries TRBV3-1 (or the pseudogene TRBV3-2) and TRBJ2-3, with a weak D call TRBD1 (5 bases). Germline V gene lookup returns CDR1 LGHDT and CDR2 YNNKEL (reference sequence). The CDR3 is 14 residues long. V lost 3 bases, J lost 4 bases, and 11 bases lay in between. CDR3 DNA: TGTGCCAGCAGCCAGGGGCCTGGGGCAGATACGCAGTATTTT. Translated, it gives CASSQGPGADTQYF.

The chain has TRBV5-1 and TRBJ2-5; 10 bases map to TRBD2. The CDR3 spans 16 residues. The germline gives CDR1 SGHRS, CDR2 YFSETQ. The J segment lost 5 bases and the V segment lost 4 bases, leaving 11 bases of the junction unmatched. The CDR3 DNA sequence: TGCGCCAGCAGCCCTCTGAGCGGGAGGGCCTTGGAGACCCAGTACTTC. Translated, it gives CASSPLSGRALETQYF.

The rearrangement joins TRBV5-1 to TRBJ1-4, with D perhaps matching TRBD1 (6 bases). Germline CDR1 reads SGHRS; CDR2 reads YFSETQ. The length of the CDR3 is 14 residues. V dropped 0 bases and J dropped 8 bases, with 11 bases sitting between them. The CDR3 coding sequence is TGCGCCAGCAGCTTGGAAACAGGGAGCGAAAAACTGTTTTTT. Its translation: CASSLETGSEKLFF.

The chain employs TRBV5-4 and TRBJ2-5; TRBD1 agrees at 8 bases. The CDR3 loop spans 20 amino acids. The germline gives CDR1 SGHNT, CDR2 YYREEE (reference sequence). With V trimmed by 1 base and J by 2 bases, 19 bases remained unmatched. CDR3 amino acids: CASSLPHRDRYQSAQETQYF. As DNA, the CDR3 is TGTGCCAGCAGCTTGCCGCACCGGGACAGGTACCAATCAGCACAAGAGACCCAGTACTTC.

The CDR3 nucleotides are TGTGCCAGCAACCCCCAGGGAAGGGACTATGGCTACACCTTC. This translates into CASNPQGRDYGYTF. The chain links TRBV5-4 to TRBJ1-2; possibly TRBD1 for D (5 bases). V gave up 6 bases and J gave up 3 bases, with 15 bases separating them. The CDR3 has 14 residues. Germline V gives CDR1 SGHNT, CDR2 YYREEE (reference sequence).

This clone was seen only once. V is TRBV11-2 and J is TRBJ2-3, with D perhaps TRBD2 (5 bases). Trimming stripped 6 bases from V and 4 bases from J, with 17 bases between. The CDR3 extends over 15 amino acids. From germline, CDR1 is SGHAT and CDR2 FQNNGV. CDR3 residues: CASRKERAHPDTQYF. The DNA for the CDR3 is TGTGCCAGCAGGAAGGAGAGGGCCCACCCAGATACGCAGTATTTT.

This clone was recorded only once. The chain recombines TRBV23-1 with TRBJ2-3; 8 nucleotides line up with TRBD1. TRBV23-1 is annotated as an ORF whose role is uncertain. The CDR3 extends over 14 amino acids. The V and J ends lost 7 bases and 4 bases, in that order; junction bases with no gene match: 7. In DNA, the CDR3 is TGCGCCAGCAACCGTCAGGGGGCCCCAGATACGCAGTATTTT. Its translation is CASNRQGAPDTQYF.

The V gene is TRBV11-3, the J gene TRBJ2-2, with a weak D call TRBD1 (6 bases). The V end was cut by 5 bases, the J end by 4 bases, with 11 bases between. Germline assignment: CDR1 SGHNT and CDR2 YENEEA. The CDR3 totals 14 residues. The CDR3 spells CASSPTGPTGELFF. DNA of the CDR3: TGTGCCAGCAGCCCAACAGGGCCCACCGGGGAGCTGTTTTTT.

The V and J genes are TRBV4-1 and TRBJ2-7, with D possibly being TRBD1 (5 bases). Looked up from germline, CDR1 is MGHRA and CDR2 is YSYEKL. Trimming left V 9 bases short and J 5 bases short, with 11 bases between. The CDR3 extends over 11 amino acids. CDR3 nucleotides: TGCGCCAGTAGAATAGGGGACGAGCAGTACTTC. This translates into CASRIGDEQYF.

The chain links TRBV18 to TRBJ2-1, with 9 bases aligning to TRBD1. The junction had 5 bases not matched to a gene; V was cut back by 1 base and J by 7 bases. CDR1 is KGHSH, CDR2 LQKENI, per germline. The CDR3 is made up of 15 amino acids. This CDR3 is CASSPRTGGENEQFF. As DNA, the CDR3 is TGTGCCAGCTCACCACGAACAGGGGGCGAAAATGAGCAGTTCTTC.

The rearrangement joins TRBV9 to TRBJ2-2; 11 nucleotides match TRBD1. Trimming cost V 4 bases and J 1 base; bases outside gene matches: 3. This CDR3 is built from 16 residues. Germline V gene sequence: CDR1 SGDLS, CDR2 YYNGEE. This chain's CDR3 is CASSRTGGWNTGELFF. The CDR3 nucleotides read TGTGCCAGCAGCAGGACAGGGGGCTGGAACACCGGGGAGCTGTTTTTT.

The chain couples TRBV2 to TRBJ2-1, with D possibly TRBD1 on 5 matching bases. The V gene lost 6 bases and the J gene lost 11 bases, with 17 bases spanning the gap. Looked up from germline, CDR1 is SNHLY and CDR2 is FYNNEI. This CDR3 has 13 residues. The CDR3 sequence: CASRTPTAPQQFF. The CDR3 DNA sequence: TGTGCCAGCAGAACGCCGACAGCACCTCAGCAGTTCTTC.

The J gene is TRBJ1-3, the V gene TRBV9; no reliable D call. Per the germline V gene, CDR1 is SGDLS and CDR2 is YYNGEE. Between the trimmed V and J ends, which lost 3 bases and 2 bases, there was a span of 12 bases. The CDR3 has 15 residues. CDR3 nucleotides: TGTGCCAGCAGCGCGGCCCCAGACACTGGAAACACCATATATTTT. Translating gives CASSAAPDTGNTIYF.

The V call is TRBV6-5, the J call TRBJ2-3, with D maybe TRBD2 (6 bases). V was cut by 7 bases and J by 5 bases, with 10 bases left in between. CDR3 length equals 12 residues. Germline V CDR1 and CDR2: MNHEY, SVGAGI. The CDR3 nucleotides are TGTGCCAGCAAGTCGGGAGAAGATACGCAGTATTTT. Encoded protein: CASKSGEDTQYF.

The chain is built from TRBV5-6 and TRBJ2-7; tentatively, D is TRBD1 (5 bases). The CDR3 has 14 amino acids. Trimming pared 0 bases from V and 1 base from J, leaving 8 bases between. Germline V gene lookup returns CDR1 SGHDT and CDR2 YYEEEE. CDR3 DNA: TGTGCCAGCAGCTTGGGGCAGGGTTCCTACGAGCAGTACTTC. Its protein is CASSLGQGSYEQYF. The full variable domain, in which reference TRBV5-6 and TRBJ2-7 provide the parts outside the CDR3, is DAGVTQSPTHLIKTRGQQVTLRCSPKSGHDTVSWYQQALGQGPQFIFQYYEEEERQRGNFPDRFSGHQFPNYSSELNVNALLLGDSALYLCASSLGQGSYEQYFGPGTRLTVT.

DNA for the CDR3: TGCGCCAGCAGCTTATCGGGAGCTAGCACAGATACGCAGTATTTT. It is translated as CASSLSGASTDTQYF. This chain connects TRBV5-1 to TRBJ2-3, with TRBD2 as a possible D gene (6 bases). Trimming took off 2 bases at V and 0 bases at J, with 10 bases between the two ends. The CDR3 has 15 residues. Per the germline V gene, CDR1 is SGHRS and CDR2 is YFSETQ.

As DNA, the CDR3 is TGTGCCAGTACCCCGACAGGGAGGAACTATGGCTACACCTTC. Residues: CASTPTGRNYGYTF. This chain connects TRBV19 to TRBJ1-2; 7 positions match TRBD1. After removal of 7 bases from V and 2 bases from J, the junction contained 7 bases not matched to a gene. This CDR3 has 14 amino acids. CDR1 LNHDA and CDR2 SQIVND come from the germline V gene (reference sequence).

The chain uses TRBV5-6 and TRBJ1-3; 9 bases map to TRBD1. CDR3 length equals 16 residues. Losses at the gene ends were 4 bases for V and 3 bases for J; bases not matched to a gene: 8. CDR1 and CDR2 from the germline V gene are SGHDT and YYEEEE. CDR3 in DNA: TGTGCCAGCAGCGTTACAGGGGGCTGGATTGGAAACACCATATATTTT. It encodes CASSVTGGWIGNTIYF.

This clone was counted once. The CDR3 sequence is CASSLRLAGTYNEQFF. CDR3 nucleotide sequence: TGTGCCAGCAGCTTAAGACTAGCGGGTACCTACAATGAGCAGTTCTTC. V and J are TRBV5-4 and TRBJ2-1; 10 nucleotides line up with TRBD2. Germline loops: CDR1 SGHNT, CDR2 YYREEE (reference sequence). The junction had 4 bases not matched to a gene; V was cut back by 2 bases and J by 2 bases. The length of the CDR3 is 16 residues.

The CDR3 sequence is CATSGDRGLGTDTQYF. In nucleotides, the CDR3 is TGTGCCACCAGTGGGGACAGGGGGCTTGGCACAGATACGCAGTATTTT. The chain links TRBV24-1 to TRBJ2-3, with 12 bases fitting TRBD1. The length of the CDR3 is 16 residues. The germline V gene encodes CDR1 KGHDR and CDR2 SFDVKD. J gave up 1 base and V 5 bases, and 3 bases lay outside the gene matches.

The chain has TRBV27 and TRBJ2-3, with 9 nucleotides matching TRBD2. The CDR3 is 15 amino acids. The V gene end was trimmed by 5 bases and the J gene end by 7 bases; junction bases not matched to a gene: 10. In germline, CDR1 is MNHEY, CDR2 SMNVEV (reference sequence). CDR3 residues: CASSPLAGTQNTQYF. The CDR3 DNA follows: TGTGCCAGCAGTCCGCTAGCGGGGACACAGAATACGCAGTATTTT.